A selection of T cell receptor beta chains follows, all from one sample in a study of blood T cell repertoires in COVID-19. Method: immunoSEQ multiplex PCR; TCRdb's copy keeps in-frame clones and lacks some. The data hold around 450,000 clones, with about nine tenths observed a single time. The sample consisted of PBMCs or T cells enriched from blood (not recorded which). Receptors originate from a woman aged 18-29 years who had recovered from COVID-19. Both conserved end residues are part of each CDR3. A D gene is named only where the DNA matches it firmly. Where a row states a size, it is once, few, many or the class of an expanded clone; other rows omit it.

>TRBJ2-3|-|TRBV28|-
CASTIGGVGADTQYF
TGTGCCAGCACCATTGGAGGGGTGGGAGCAGATACGCAGTATTTT
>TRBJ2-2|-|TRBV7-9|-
CASSSVYNSGDPGELFF
TGTGCCAGCAGCTCGGTATACAACTCGGGAGACCCCGGGGAGCTGTTTTTT
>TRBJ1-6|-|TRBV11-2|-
CASSSLYNSPLHF
TGTGCCAGCAGCTCCCTCTATAATTCACCCCTCCACTTT
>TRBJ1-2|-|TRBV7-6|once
CASSSGLQNYGYTF
TGTGCCAGCAGCTCGGGACTTCAGAACTATGGCTACACCTTC
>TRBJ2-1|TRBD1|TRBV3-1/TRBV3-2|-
CASSRTGAYNEQFF
TGTGCCAGCAGCCGCACAGGGGCTTACAATGAGCAGTTCTTC
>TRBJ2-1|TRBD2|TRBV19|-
CASSIVAGGRNEQFF
TGTGCCAGTAGTATAGTAGCGGGGGGGCGGAATGAGCAGTTCTTC
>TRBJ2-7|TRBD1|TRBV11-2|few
CASSLARDRGFYEQYF
TGTGCCAGCAGCTTAGCCCGGGACAGGGGGTTCTACGAGCAGTACTTC
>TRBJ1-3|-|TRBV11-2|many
CASSWVGGSGNTIYF
TGTGCCAGCAGCTGGGTCGGGGGCTCTGGAAACACCATATATTTT
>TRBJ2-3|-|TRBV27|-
CASSEIDKTDTQYF
TGTGCCAGCAGCGAAATCGACAAAACAGATACGCAGTATTTT
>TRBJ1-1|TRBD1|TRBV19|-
CASSIGQGLRTEAFF
TGTGCCAGTAGTATCGGACAGGGTTTGAGGACTGAAGCTTTCTTT
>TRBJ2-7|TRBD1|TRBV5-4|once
CASSDGQGRIYEQYF
TGTGCCAGCAGCGACGGACAGGGGCGCATCTACGAGCAGTACTTC
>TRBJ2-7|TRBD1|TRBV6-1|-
CASSEVNPDRGYEQYF
TGTGCCAGCAGTGAAGTCAATCCCGACAGGGGCTACGAGCAGTACTTC
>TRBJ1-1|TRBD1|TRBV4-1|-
CASSQVGRGRTEAFF
TGCGCCAGCAGCCAAGTCGGCAGGGGGCGGACTGAAGCTTTCTTT
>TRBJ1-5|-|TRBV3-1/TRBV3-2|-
CASAQGFSNQPQHF
TGTGCCAGCGCTCAGGGATTCAGCAATCAGCCCCAGCATTTT
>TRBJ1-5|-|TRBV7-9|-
CASQEERGNQPQHF
TGTGCCAGCCAGGAAGAGAGGGGGAATCAGCCCCAGCATTTT
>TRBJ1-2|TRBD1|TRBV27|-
CASSLVTGGSYGYTF
TGTGCCAGCAGTTTAGTAACAGGGGGCTCCTATGGCTACACCTTC
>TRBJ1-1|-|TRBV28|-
CASSLLNTEAFF
TGTGCCAGCAGTTTATTAAACACTGAAGCTTTCTTT
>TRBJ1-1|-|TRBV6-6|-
CASTPAGRRRNTEAFF
TGTGCCAGCACGCCGGCAGGGAGGAGGAGGAACACTGAAGCTTTCTTT
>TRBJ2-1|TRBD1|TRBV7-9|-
CASSLGQGIMNEQFF
TGTGCCAGCAGCCTAGGACAGGGGATCATGAATGAGCAGTTCTTC
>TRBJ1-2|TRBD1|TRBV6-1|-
CASSEDGSDRANYGYTF
TGTGCCAGCAGTGAAGATGGGTCGGACAGGGCTAACTATGGCTACACCTTC
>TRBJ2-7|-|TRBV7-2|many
CASSLRQNLYEQYF
TGTGCCAGCAGCTTGAGACAGAACCTCTACGAGCAGTACTTC
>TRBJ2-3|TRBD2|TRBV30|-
CAWSAPGRGADTQYF
TGTGCCTGGAGTGCCCCCGGGCGGGGGGCAGATACGCAGTATTTT
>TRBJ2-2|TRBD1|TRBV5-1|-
CASASPGQLNTGELFF
TGCGCCAGCGCCTCGCCGGGACAGTTGAACACCGGGGAGCTGTTTTTT
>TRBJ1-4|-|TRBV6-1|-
CASSEGTANEKLFF
TGTGCCAGCAGTGAAGGGACAGCAAATGAAAAACTGTTTTTT
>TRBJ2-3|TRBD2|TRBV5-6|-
CASSLATSATDTQYF
TGTGCCAGCAGCTTGGCGACTAGCGCCACAGATACGCAGTATTTT
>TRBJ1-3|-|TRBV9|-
CASSVSGLSAGNTIYF
TGTGCCAGCAGCGTATCGGGACTTTCGGCTGGAAACACCATATATTTT
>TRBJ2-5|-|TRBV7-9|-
CASSPQWGERETQYF
TGTGCCAGCAGCCCACAGTGGGGAGAGAGAGAGACCCAGTACTTC
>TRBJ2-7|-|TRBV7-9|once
CASSPLLQGNEQYF
TGTGCCAGCAGCCCATTACTCCAGGGGAACGAGCAGTACTTC
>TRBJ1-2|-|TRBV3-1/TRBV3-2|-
CASSQEIGQNYGYTF
TGTGCCAGCAGCCAAGAGATTGGACAAAACTATGGCTACACCTTC
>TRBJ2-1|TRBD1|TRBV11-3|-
CASINRGNLNEQFF
TGTGCCAGCATCAACAGGGGGAATTTAAATGAGCAGTTCTTC
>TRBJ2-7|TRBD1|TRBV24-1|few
CATGQTGTGRDEQYF
TGTGCCACCGGGCAAACCGGGACAGGGCGAGACGAGCAGTACTTC
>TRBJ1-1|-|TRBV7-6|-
CASSLGGGETFF
TGTGCCAGCAGCTTGGGGGGGGGCGAAACTTTCTTT
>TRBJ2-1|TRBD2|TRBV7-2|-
CASSLGVAGAGEQFF
TGTGCCAGCAGCTTAGGGGTAGCGGGGGCCGGGGAGCAGTTCTTC
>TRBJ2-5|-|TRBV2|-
CASSEPTGQETQYF
TGTGCCAGCAGTGAGCCCACAGGGCAAGAGACCCAGTACTTC
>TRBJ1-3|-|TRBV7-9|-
CASSFMGASGNTIYF
TGTGCCAGCAGCTTTATGGGGGCGTCTGGAAACACCATATATTTT
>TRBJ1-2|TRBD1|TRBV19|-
CASISTGEGGYTF
TGTGCCAGTATTTCGACAGGGGAAGGAGGCTACACCTTC
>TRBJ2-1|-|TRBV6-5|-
CASRDSFTNEQFF
TGTGCCAGCAGAGATAGCTTCACCAATGAGCAGTTCTTC
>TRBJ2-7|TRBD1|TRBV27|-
CASRQGTGLYSYEQYF
TGTGCCAGCAGACAAGGGACAGGGCTGTACTCCTACGAGCAGTACTTC
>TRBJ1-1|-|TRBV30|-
CAWSLYAEAFF
TGTGCCTGGAGTTTGTATGCTGAAGCTTTCTTT
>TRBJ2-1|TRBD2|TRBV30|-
CAWRGDGTKDEQFF
TGTGCCTGGAGAGGAGACGGGACTAAGGATGAGCAGTTCTTC
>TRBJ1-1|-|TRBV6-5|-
CASSYLAGSYGTEAFF
TGTGCCAGCAGTTACCTCGCAGGGTCGTATGGCACTGAAGCTTTCTTT
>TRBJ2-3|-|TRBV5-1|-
CASSLSGGTDTQYF
TGCGCCAGCAGCTTGTCGGGGGGCACAGATACGCAGTATTTT
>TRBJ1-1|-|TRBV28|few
CASSPEQGRPMNTEAFF
TGTGCCAGCAGTCCTGAACAGGGACGTCCCATGAACACTGAAGCTTTCTTT
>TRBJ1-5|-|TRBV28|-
CASTRGSNQPQHF
TGTGCCAGCACCCGAGGAAGCAATCAGCCCCAGCATTTT
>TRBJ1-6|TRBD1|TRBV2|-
CASGPPGQGYNSPLHF
TGTGCCAGCGGCCCGCCGGGACAGGGGTATAATTCACCCCTCCACTTT
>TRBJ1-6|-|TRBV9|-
CASSVEGGQNSPLHF
TGTGCCAGCAGCGTAGAGGGCGGGCAGAATTCACCCCTCCACTTT
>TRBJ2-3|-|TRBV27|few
CASGPLGGRVPDTQYF
TGTGCCAGCGGTCCCCTCGGAGGGCGGGTGCCAGATACGCAGTATTTT
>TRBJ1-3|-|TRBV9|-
CASSPGQPATGNTIYF
TGTGCCAGCAGCCCAGGACAGCCCGCTACTGGAAACACCATATATTTT
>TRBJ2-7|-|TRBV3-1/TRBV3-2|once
CASSQDLGGEQYF
TGTGCCAGCAGCCAAGATTTGGGGGGCGAGCAGTACTTC
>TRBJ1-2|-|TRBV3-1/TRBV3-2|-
CASSQGSGEGGSHGYTF
TGTGCCAGCAGCCAAGGGTCGGGTGAGGGCGGATCTCATGGCTACACCTTC
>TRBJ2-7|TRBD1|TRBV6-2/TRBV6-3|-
CASSTPDRAGLKTYEQYF
TGTGCCAGCAGTACTCCGGACAGGGCAGGCCTAAAAACCTACGAGCAGTACTTC
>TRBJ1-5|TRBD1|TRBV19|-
CASTRQGSQPQHF
TGTGCCAGTACCCGACAGGGATCGCAGCCCCAGCATTTT
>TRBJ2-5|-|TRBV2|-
CASSGGMGETQYF
TGTGCCAGCAGTGGGGGCATGGGGGAGACCCAGTACTTC
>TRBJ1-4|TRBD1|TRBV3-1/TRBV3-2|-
CASSQVHRGYEKLFF
TGTGCCAGCAGCCAAGTTCACAGGGGTTATGAAAAACTGTTTTTT
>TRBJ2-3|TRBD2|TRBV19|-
CASRLAGGPSDTQYF
TGTGCCAGTAGATTGGCGGGGGGGCCGTCAGATACGCAGTATTTT